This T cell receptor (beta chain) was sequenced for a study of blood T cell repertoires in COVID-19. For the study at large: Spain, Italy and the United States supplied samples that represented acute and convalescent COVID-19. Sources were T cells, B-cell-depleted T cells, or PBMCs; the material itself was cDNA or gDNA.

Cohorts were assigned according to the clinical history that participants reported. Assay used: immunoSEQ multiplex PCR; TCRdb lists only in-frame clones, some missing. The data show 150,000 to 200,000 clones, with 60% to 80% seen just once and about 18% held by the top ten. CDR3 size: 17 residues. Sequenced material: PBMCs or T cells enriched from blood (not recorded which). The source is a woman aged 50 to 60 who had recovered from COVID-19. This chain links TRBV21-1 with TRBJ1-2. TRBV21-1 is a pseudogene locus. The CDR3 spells CASSLLKVTRGSYGYTF. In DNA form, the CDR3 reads TGTGCCAGCAGCTTACTTAAAGTGACCAGAGGCTCCTATGGCTACACCTTC.